The entry below describes one T cell receptor (beta chain). CDR3 length: 15 amino acids. The germline CDR1 and CDR2 sequences are LNHDA and SQIVND (reference sequence). The junction had 6 bases not matched to a gene; V was cut back by 4 bases and J by 3 bases. Via MiXCR, TCRdb re-called the RT-PCR reads, giving one row per CDR3 protein. The sample includes about 520,000 distinct CDR3 sequences, roughly 9.7% of them seen just once. The source of the sample is a study of response to subunit inactivated influenza vaccine. The chain recombines TRBV19 with TRBJ2-3, with 8 positions matching TRBD2. The source is a man between 45 and 60 years old who received an inactivated influenza vaccine. The starting material was PBMCs from blood, obtained about 6 weeks after vaccination. This chain's CDR3 is CASSNVAGRTDTQYF. CDR3 in DNA: TGTGCCAGTAGTAACGTAGCGGGACGTACAGATACGCAGTATTTT.